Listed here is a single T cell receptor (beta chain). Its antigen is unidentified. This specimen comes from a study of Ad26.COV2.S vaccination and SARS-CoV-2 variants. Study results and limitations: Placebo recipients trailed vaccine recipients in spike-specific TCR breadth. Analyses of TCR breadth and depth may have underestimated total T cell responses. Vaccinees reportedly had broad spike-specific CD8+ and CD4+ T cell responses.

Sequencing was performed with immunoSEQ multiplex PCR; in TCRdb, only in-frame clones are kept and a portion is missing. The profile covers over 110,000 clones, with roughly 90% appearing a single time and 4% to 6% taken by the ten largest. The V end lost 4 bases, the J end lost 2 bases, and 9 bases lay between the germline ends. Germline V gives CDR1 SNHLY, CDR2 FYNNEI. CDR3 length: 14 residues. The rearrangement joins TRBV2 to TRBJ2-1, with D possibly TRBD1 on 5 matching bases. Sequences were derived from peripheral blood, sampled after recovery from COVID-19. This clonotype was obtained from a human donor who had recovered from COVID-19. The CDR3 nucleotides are TGTGCCAGCAGTGTTCAGGGCCCCTACAATGAGCAGTTCTTC. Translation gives CASSVQGPYNEQFF.